The sequence of this T cell receptor beta chain was determined in a study of OX40 agonist ivuxolimab in advanced cancers. Germline CDR1 reads SEHNR; CDR2 reads FQNEAQ (reference sequence). The CDR3 runs 14 residues. Trimming cost V 4 bases and J 5 bases, with 14 bases left between them. The sampling schedule covered blood at baseline, cycle 4 day 1, and cycle 7 day 1. Study-level points and caveats: Specificity for antigen went undetermined in the expanded peripheral T cells. Some patients without response likewise showed low normalized clonal expansion.

A remark on this clone: Antigen unknown.

The repertoire was sequenced with immunoSEQ multiplex PCR; TCRdb's copy has only in-frame clones and lacks some. The sample consists of roughly 64,000 clones, 80% to 85% of them appearing once. This material consisted of CD4+ or CD8+ T cells sorted from blood, taken in a trial of the OX40 agonist ivuxolimab. The receptor was derived from an adult with an advanced solid tumor such as melanoma, head and neck, liver or kidney cancer. This chain connects TRBV7-9 to TRBJ1-2, with a possible D match to TRBD1 (5 bases). The CDR3 region has the DNA TGTGCCAGCAGCTGGGGACCCCCTTTATATGGCTACACCTTC. It specifies CASSWGPPLYGYTF.